The 17 T cell receptor beta chains below were found in one sample sequenced in a study of early T cells in non-severe SARS-CoV-2 infection. TCRdb redid the calling of the 5' RACE reads with MiXCR, one entry per CDR3 protein. The data contain roughly 55,000 distinct CDR3 sequences, roughly 12% of them singletons. Sequenced sample: whole blood. The receptors derive from an adult who was a healthcare worker with PCR-confirmed SARS-CoV-2 infection or an uninfected control (not recorded which).

To note about this clonotype: A clone one base away is much larger, so this may be a read error. V and J are TRBV6-1 and TRBJ2-2; TRBD1 matches 7 bases. J gave up 7 bases and V 6 bases, and 11 bases lay outside the gene matches. The CDR3 totals 15 residues. CDR1 and CDR2 (germline): MNHNS, SASEGT. CDR3 bases: TGTGCCAGCAGAAATCCGGGACAGAGGCTCGGGGAGCTGTTTTTT. It is translated as CASRNPGQRLGELFF.

This clonotype was detected once. The rearrangement links TRBV20-1 to TRBJ2-5; the match to TRBD2 covers 8 bases. This CDR3 comprises 13 residues. CDR1 DFQATT and CDR2 SNEGSKA come from the germline V gene (reference sequence). The J segment lost 2 bases and the V segment lost 4 bases, leaving 3 bases of the junction unmatched. CDR3 sequence: CSATGTRQETQYF. The CDR3 nucleotides are TGCAGTGCTACCGGGACTAGACAAGAGACCCAGTACTTC.

J is TRBJ2-2 and V is TRBV12-3 or TRBV12-4; 10 nucleotides line up with TRBD1. This CDR3 comprises 15 residues. Germline trimming cut 6 bases from V and 5 bases from J; bases unmatched to any gene: 6. The CDR3 protein is CASRPGTGATGELFF. CDR3 in DNA: TGTGCCAGCAGACCTGGGACAGGGGCTACCGGGGAGCTGTTTTTT.

This clonotype has at least ten counts. The rearrangement uses TRBV21-1 and TRBJ2-7; the D call in the table, TRBD2, was not verified against the DNA. TRBV21-1 is recorded as a pseudogene. The CDR3 consists of 15 residues. CDR3 loop: CASSKVEEVLYEQYF. CDR3 sequence (DNA): TGTGCCAGCAGCAAAGTTGAGGAGGTCCTCTACGAGCAGTACTTC.

This clonotype has ten or more counts. This chain joins TRBV29-1 and TRBJ2-5; possible D gene TRBD2, 6 bases. CDR3 size: 13 residues. CDR1 is SQVTM, CDR2 ANQGSEA, per germline. Trimming shortened V by 7 bases and J by 2 bases, and 14 bases separated the two germline ends. Here the CDR3 reads CSAGIGRQETQYF. In nucleotides, the CDR3 is TGCAGCGCAGGGATCGGGAGACAAGAGACCCAGTACTTC.

This clonotype was detected only a few times. The chain couples TRBV20-1 to TRBJ2-2, with 8 bases that match TRBD1. V gave up 3 bases and J gave up 5 bases; unmatched junction bases: 5. The length of the CDR3 is 14 residues. CDR1 is DFQATT, CDR2 SNEGSKA, per germline (reference sequence). The CDR3 coding sequence is TGCAGTGCTAGCGCCGGGACAGGTACCGGGGAGCTGTTTTTT. Translating gives CSASAGTGTGELFF.

This clonotype was counted only a few times. V usage is TRBV27 and J usage is TRBJ1-5; 10 bases match TRBD1. V lost 4 bases to trimming and J lost 0 bases; unmatched junction nucleotides: 3. Per the germline V gene, CDR1 is MNHEY and CDR2 is SMNVEV (reference sequence). The CDR3 sequence is 16 residues long. The CDR3 reads CASSSGQGYSNQPQHF. CDR3 nucleotide sequence: TGTGCCAGCAGTTCGGGACAGGGGTATAGCAATCAGCCCCAGCATTTT.

The chain joins TRBV12-3 or TRBV12-4 to TRBJ1-1; D uncertain. Between the trimmed V and J ends, which lost 3 bases and 6 bases, there was a span of 11 bases. This CDR3 has 13 residues. Here the CDR3 reads CASSLRVRSEAFF. For the CDR3, the DNA is TGTGCCAGCAGTTTGAGGGTACGCTCTGAAGCTTTCTTT.

The V gene is TRBV4-1, the J gene TRBJ2-7, with D perhaps TRBD1 (6 bases). CDR3 size: 13 residues. Germline V gene sequence: CDR1 MGHRA, CDR2 YSYEKL. V shed 6 bases and J shed 0 bases, with 9 bases lying between them. The CDR3 spells CASSQQGSYEQYF. The CDR3 region has the DNA TGCGCCAGCAGTCAACAGGGCTCCTACGAGCAGTACTTC.

This chain joins TRBV29-1 and TRBJ2-7; a possible D gene is TRBD1 (5 bases). The germline gives CDR1 SQVTM, CDR2 ANQGSEA. V was clipped by 5 bases and J by 5 bases, with 13 bases between them. CDR3 length: 12 amino acids. The DNA for the CDR3 is TGCAGCGTTCTCCCGGACAATCACGAGCAGTACTTC. This codes for CSVLPDNHEQYF.

This clonotype was seen many times. This chain uses TRBV29-1 with TRBJ1-4; D may be TRBD1 (5 bases). Germline CDR1 and CDR2: SQVTM and ANQGSEA. The CDR3 is 15 residues long. The V end lost 4 bases, the J end lost 8 bases, and 20 bases lay between the germline ends. The CDR3 DNA follows: TGCAGCGTTGTTGGTAGTCGGCAGGGCCGGGAAAAACTGTTTTTT. This encodes CSVVGSRQGREKLFF.

A remark on this clonotype: No DNA is shown, since the ends of the CDR3 on it are uncertain; the CDR3 is the one TCRdb lists. The chain links TRBV9 to TRBJ1-6; the table names TRBD1, a call not compared with the DNA. The CDR3 spans 19 residues, counting both ends. In germline, CDR1 is SGDLS, CDR2 YYNGEE. The CDR3 protein is CASSVVVQGFPPPIHPSTF.

Comments on this clonotype: A read error may be the cause here, since a much bigger clone is one base away. The gene calls are TRBV6-2 or TRBV6-3 and TRBJ2-7; D gene unclear. Germline loops: CDR1 MNHEY, CDR2 SVGEGT. The CDR3 is 12 residues long. The CDR3 bases are TGTGTCAGCAGCATCGACATCCACGAGCAGTACTTC. This codes for CVSSIDIHEQYF.

This clonotype was observed at least ten times. The chain combines TRBV10-3 with TRBJ2-1; 12 bases align to TRBD2. Per germline, CDR1 ENHRY and CDR2 SYGVKD. The CDR3 covers 14 residues. J was trimmed by 6 bases and V by 7 bases; bases with no gene match: 4. The CDR3 DNA reads as TGTGCCATCACCGAGACTAGCGGGAGCAATGAGCAGTTCTTC. Encoded protein: CAITETSGSNEQFF.

This clonotype was observed a few times. The genes are TRBV7-8 and TRBJ1-6; TRBD1 matches 10 bases. The J segment lost 10 bases and the V segment lost 2 bases, leaving 5 bases of the junction unmatched. This CDR3 is 15 amino acids long. CDR1 is SGHVS and CDR2 is FQNEAQ in the germline V gene. CDR3 sequence: CASSLRTGGGSPLHF. CDR3 DNA: TGTGCCAGCAGCTTAAGGACAGGGGGAGGCTCACCCCTCCACTTT.

Ten or more counts support this clonotype. The chain uses TRBV20-1 and TRBJ2-1; 10 bases map to TRBD1. V was pared by 4 bases and J by 7 bases, with 7 bases of the junction left unmatched. Germline CDR1 DFQATT, CDR2 SNEGSKA (reference sequence). The CDR3 is made up of 14 amino acids. The CDR3 coding sequence is TGCAGTGCTACCACCGGGACAGGGGTTAATGAGCAGTTCTTC. It encodes CSATTGTGVNEQFF.

This clonotype was found many times. The chain links TRBV7-9 to TRBJ2-4; weak D call: TRBD1 (6 bases). In germline, CDR1 is SEHNR, CDR2 FQNEAQ (reference sequence). This CDR3 has 13 residues. With 4 bases removed from V and 6 bases from J, the gap between germline ends came to 10 bases. The CDR3 DNA sequence: TGTGCCAGCAGCTCCGGACAGCCAAACATTCAGTACTTC. It yields the protein CASSSGQPNIQYF. Using reference TRBV7-9 and TRBJ2-4 for the parts outside the CDR3, the full variable domain is DTGVSQNPRHKITKRGQNVTFRCDPISEHNRLYWYRQTLGQGPEFLTYFQNEAQLEKSRLLSDRFSAERPKGSFSTLEIQRTEQGDSAMYLCASSSGQPNIQYFGAGTRLSVL.